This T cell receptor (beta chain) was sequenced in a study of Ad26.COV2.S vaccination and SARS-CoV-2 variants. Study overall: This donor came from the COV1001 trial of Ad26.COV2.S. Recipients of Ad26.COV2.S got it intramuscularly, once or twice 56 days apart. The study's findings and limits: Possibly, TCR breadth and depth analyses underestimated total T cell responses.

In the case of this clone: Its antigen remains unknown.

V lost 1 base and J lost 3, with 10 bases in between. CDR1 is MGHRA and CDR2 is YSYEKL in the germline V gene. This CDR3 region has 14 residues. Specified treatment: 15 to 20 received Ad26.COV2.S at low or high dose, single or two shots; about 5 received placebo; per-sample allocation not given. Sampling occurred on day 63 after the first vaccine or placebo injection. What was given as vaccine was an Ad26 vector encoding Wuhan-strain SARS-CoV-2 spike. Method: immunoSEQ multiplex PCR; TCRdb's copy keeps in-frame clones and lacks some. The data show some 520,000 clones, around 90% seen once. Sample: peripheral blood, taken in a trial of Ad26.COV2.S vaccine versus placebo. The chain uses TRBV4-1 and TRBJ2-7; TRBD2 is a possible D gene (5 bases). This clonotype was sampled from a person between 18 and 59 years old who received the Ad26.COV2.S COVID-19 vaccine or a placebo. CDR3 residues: CASSQGPGSYEQYF. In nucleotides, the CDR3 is TGCGCCAGCAGCCAAGGCCCGGGGAGCTACGAGCAGTACTTC.